A single sample gave rise to the 6 T cell receptor beta chains below, sequenced in a study of PD-1 blockade in mismatch repair-deficient tumors. Only in-frame clones appear in the TCRdb table, and some are missing; sequencing was by immunoSEQ multiplex PCR. The sample has just under 65,000 clones; 70% to 90% are singletons. Sequencing used peripheral blood, obtained 52 weeks after starting pembrolizumab. These receptors came from an adult with mismatch repair-deficient cancer.

The V gene is TRBV6-5, the J gene TRBJ1-2; a possible D gene is TRBD1 (5 bases). This CDR3 is built from 11 residues. Between the trimmed V and J ends, which lost 6 bases and 4 bases, there was a span of 6 bases. Germline loops: CDR1 MNHEY, CDR2 SVGAGI. Here the CDR3 reads CASRGLYGYTF. In DNA form, the CDR3 reads TGTGCCAGCAGGGGGCTCTATGGCTACACCTTC.

The J gene is TRBJ2-5, the V gene TRBV19; no reliable D call. V lost 6 bases and J lost 2, with 4 bases in between. CDR1 is LNHDA and CDR2 is SQIVND in the germline V gene (reference sequence). The CDR3 loop spans 11 amino acids. CDR3 protein: CASRDQETQYF. CDR3 in DNA: TGTGCCAGTAGGGATCAAGAGACCCAGTACTTC. Based on the CDR3 plus reference TRBV19 and TRBJ2-5, the full variable domain is DGGITQSPKYLFRKEGQNVTLSCEQNLNHDAMYWYRQDPGQGLRLIYYSQIVNDFQKGDIAEGYSVSREKKESFPLTVTSAQKNPTAFYLCASRDQETQYFGPGTRLLVL.

In nucleotides, the CDR3 is TGTGCCAGCAGCCAGATGGACAGGGGGCTAGATACGCAGTATTTT. Residues: CASSQMDRGLDTQYF. The rearrangement joins TRBV14 to TRBJ2-3; 11 bases fit TRBD1. The CDR3 contains 15 residues. V trimming: 3 bases; J trimming: 5 bases; junction bases outside the gene matches: 4. CDR1 is SGHDN and CDR2 is FVKESK in the germline V gene. Complete variable domain (other parts from reference TRBV14 and TRBJ2-3): EAGVTQFPSHSVIEKGQTVTLRCDPISGHDNLYWYRRVMGKEIKFLLHFVKESKQDESGMPNNRFLAERTGGTYSTLKVQPAELEDSGVYFCASSQMDRGLDTQYFGPGTRLTVL.

This sequence joins TRBV2 and TRBJ2-5; TRBD1 is a possible D gene (6 bases). V dropped 4 bases and J dropped 6 bases, with 12 bases sitting between them. This CDR3 region has 13 residues. CDR1 is SNHLY and CDR2 is FYNNEI in the germline V gene. Here the CDR3 DNA reads TGTGCCAGCAGTGCGCAGGGGACGCAGACCCAGTACTTC. The encoded protein is CASSAQGTQTQYF. Based on the CDR3 plus reference TRBV2 and TRBJ2-5, the full variable domain is EPEVTQTPSHQVTQMGQEVILRCVPISNHLYFYWYRQILGQKVEFLVSFYNNEISEKSEIFDDQFSVERPDGSNFTLKIRSTKLEDSAMYFCASSAQGTQTQYFGPGTRLLVL.

A remark on this clone: At one end, the junction sequence differs from germline, possibly due to a read error. The gene calls are TRBV29-1 and TRBJ1-2, with TRBD1 as a possible D gene (5 bases). CDR1 and CDR2 (germline): SQVTM, ANQGSEA. The CDR3 has 13 residues. The CDR3 nucleotides read TGCAGCGCTGAAGTGGTTGGGGCGGAGGGCTACACCTTC. This gives the protein CSAEVVGAEGYTF.

Written as DNA, the CDR3 is TGTGCCAGCAGTTACACCCAGGGCGGGGGCTACACCTTC. This sequence encodes CASSYTQGGGYTF. This sequence joins TRBV6-4 and TRBJ1-2; the D gene is possibly TRBD1 (5 bases). V lost 5 bases, J lost 8 bases, and 15 bases lay in between. The length of the CDR3 is 13 residues. Germline-derived CDR1 and CDR2 are MRHNA and SNTAGT.